This T cell receptor beta chain appears in the sequencing data of a study of shared clonotypes between healthy human individuals. Notes on the study in general: A limitation of the genetic and exposure-history diversity represented arose from few donors.

Naive CD8 cells were CD45RO-negative, positively selected for CCR7, excluding terminally differentiated effector memory CD45RA+ cells. Participating donors were healthy, HIV-negative adults free of recent acute infections or vaccinations. As for this clone: Its antigen remains unidentified.

Per sorted-subset replicate PCR, input was approximately 0.2 ug DNA, representing around 30,000 T cell genomes. TCRdb's copy holds only in-frame clones and misses some; the assay was immunoSEQ multiplex PCR. This table holds about 2.2 million clones, about 93% found once. CDR1 KGHSY and CDR2 FQNENV come from the germline V gene. The V gene end was trimmed by 3 bases and the J gene end by 5 bases; junction bases not matched to a gene: 0. The CDR3 sequence is 13 residues long. Sequenced: naive CD8+ T cells from PBMCs. This clonotype was sampled from a man between 18 and 29 years old in good health. Some clones in this sample may be carry-over from other donors' samples. The V and J genes are TRBV16 and TRBJ1-1, with 10 bases matching TRBD1. The CDR3 coding sequence is TGTGCCAGCAGCCAGGACAGGGGGACTGAAGCTTTCTTT. It specifies CASSQDRGTEAFF. The entire variable domain, with the rest obtained from reference TRBV16 and TRBJ1-1, is as follows: GEEVAQTPKHLVRGEGQKAKLYCAPIKGHSYVFWYQQVLKNEFKFLISFQNENVFDETGMPKERFSAKCLPNSPCSLEIQATKLEDSAVYFCASSQDRGTEAFFGQGTRLTVV.